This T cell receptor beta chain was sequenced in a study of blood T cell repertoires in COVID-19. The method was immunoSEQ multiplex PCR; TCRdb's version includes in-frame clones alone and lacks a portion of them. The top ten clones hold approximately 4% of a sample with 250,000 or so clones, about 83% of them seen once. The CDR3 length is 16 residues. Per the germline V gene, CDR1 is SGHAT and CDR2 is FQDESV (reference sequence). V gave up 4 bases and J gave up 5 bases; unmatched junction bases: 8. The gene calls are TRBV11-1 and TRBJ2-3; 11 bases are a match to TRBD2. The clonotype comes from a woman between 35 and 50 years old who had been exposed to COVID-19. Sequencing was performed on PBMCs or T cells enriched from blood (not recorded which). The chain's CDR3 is CASSSELAGAGDTQYF. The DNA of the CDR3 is TGTGCCAGCAGCTCCGAACTAGCGGGGGCGGGAGATACGCAGTATTTT.